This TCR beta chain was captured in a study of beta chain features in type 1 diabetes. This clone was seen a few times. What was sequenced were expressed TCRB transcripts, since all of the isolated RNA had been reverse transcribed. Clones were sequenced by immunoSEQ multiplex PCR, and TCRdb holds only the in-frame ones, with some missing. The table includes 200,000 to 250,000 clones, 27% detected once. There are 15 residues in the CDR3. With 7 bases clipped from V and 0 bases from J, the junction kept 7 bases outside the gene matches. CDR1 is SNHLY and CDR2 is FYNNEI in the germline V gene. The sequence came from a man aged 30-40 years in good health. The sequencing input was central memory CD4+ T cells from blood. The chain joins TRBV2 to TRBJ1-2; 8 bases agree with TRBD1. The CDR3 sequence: CASNHPDRANYGYTF. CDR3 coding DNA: TGTGCCAGCAACCACCCGGACAGGGCTAACTATGGCTACACCTTC.